The next 21 T cell receptor beta chains were all read from a single sample in a study of technical replicates of blood from several donors. TCRdb's copy holds only in-frame clones and misses some; the assay was immunoSEQ multiplex PCR. This sample has over 50,000 clones; 80% to 95% occur once, and the top ten carry approximately 4.5%. The sample consisted of PBMCs. The receptors derive from a human donor in good health. Some clones in this sample may be carry-over from other donors' samples.

V gene TRBV6-1 combines with J gene TRBJ1-1; no clear D. CDR1 MNHNS and CDR2 SASEGT come from the germline V gene. The CDR3 covers 13 residues. V was pared by 8 bases and J by 1 base, with 11 bases between. CDR3 nucleotides: TGTGCCAGCCGAGATTGGGCGAACACTGAAGCTTTCTTT. This sequence encodes CASRDWANTEAFF.

The CDR3 nucleotides are TGCGCCAGCAGCCCCCAAACCCCGCGGACTACCTACACTGACGGGGAGCTGTTTTTT. Its protein product is CASSPQTPRTTYTDGELFF. The chain is built from TRBV4-3 and TRBJ2-2; weak D call: TRBD2 (6 bases). This CDR3 comprises 19 residues. Germline CDR1 reads LGHNA; CDR2 reads YSLEER. The V end was cut by 4 bases, the J end by 7 bases, with 28 bases between.

The rearrangement uses TRBV19 and TRBJ1-2; 7 nucleotides line up with TRBD1. V was pared by 5 bases and J by 4 bases, with 1 base of the junction left unmatched. Per germline, CDR1 LNHDA and CDR2 SQIVND (reference sequence). The CDR3 spans 12 residues. In DNA, the CDR3 is TGTGCCAGTAGTCGACAGGGCTATGGCTACACCTTC. Protein sequence: CASSRQGYGYTF. Complete variable domain (other parts from reference TRBV19 and TRBJ1-2): DGGITQSPKYLFRKEGQNVTLSCEQNLNHDAMYWYRQDPGQGLRLIYYSQIVNDFQKGDIAEGYSVSREKKESFPLTVTSAQKNPTAFYLCASSRQGYGYTFGSGTRLTVV.

The J gene is TRBJ2-7, the V gene TRBV27; 8 bases align to TRBD2. The CDR3 consists of 14 residues. Trimming removed 2 bases from V and 5 bases from J; junction bases left unmatched: 5. In germline, CDR1 is MNHEY, CDR2 SMNVEV (reference sequence). Here the CDR3 DNA reads TGTGCCAGCAGTTTACGCCGGGAGGGCCACGAGCAGTACTTC. It specifies CASSLRREGHEQYF.

The rearrangement joins TRBV5-1 to TRBJ1-2, with TRBD1 matching over 8 bases. Germline CDR1 SGHRS, CDR2 YFSETQ. The J segment lost 8 bases and the V segment lost 2 bases, leaving 11 bases of the junction unmatched. This CDR3 comprises 15 residues. CDR3 region: CASSLGDRGHMGYTF. The CDR3 DNA follows: TGCGCCAGCAGCTTAGGCGACAGGGGCCATATGGGCTACACCTTC.

This sequence joins TRBV5-4 and TRBJ2-1; TRBD2 aligns across 7 bases. The germline V gene encodes CDR1 SGHNT and CDR2 YYREEE (reference sequence). V lost 2 bases to trimming and J lost 7 bases; unmatched junction nucleotides: 12. This CDR3 contains 16 residues. In DNA form, the CDR3 reads TGTGCCAGCAGCTTCTTACGCGGGAGCGATTCTAATGAGCAGTTCTTC. Translating it yields CASSFLRGSDSNEQFF.

CDR3 nucleotide sequence: TGTGCCAGTAGTATAGGATCAGTCACAGATACGCAGTATTTT. Translating gives CASSIGSVTDTQYF. The gene calls are TRBV19 and TRBJ2-3, with no clear D. Trimming cost V 1 base and J 2 bases, with 7 bases left between them. CDR3 size: 14 residues. CDR1 and CDR2 from the germline V gene are LNHDA and SQIVND (reference sequence).

V gene TRBV6-4 combines with J gene TRBJ2-4; D is possibly TRBD1 (5 bases). The length of the CDR3 is 16 residues. V lost 3 bases to trimming and J lost 0 bases, with 12 bases between them. Germline CDR1 MRHNA, CDR2 SNTAGT. The CDR3 DNA follows: TGTGCCAGCAGTGAGGGGCAAGGGTCAGCCAAAAACATTCAGTACTTC. Its translation is CASSEGQGSAKNIQYF.

This rearrangement joins TRBV6-5 to TRBJ2-4; the D gene is possibly TRBD2 (6 bases). CDR3 length equals 16 residues. Trimming pared 0 bases from V and 3 bases from J, leaving 12 bases between. Germline CDR1 and CDR2: MNHEY and SVGAGI. DNA of the CDR3: TGTGCCAGCAGTTACTCCCCGGGAGTTGGCAAAAACATTCAGTACTTC. It specifies CASSYSPGVGKNIQYF.

This chain uses TRBV15 with TRBJ1-4; TRBD1 is a possible D gene (6 bases). V was shortened by 4 bases and J by 8 bases, with 20 bases between the two germline ends. The germline V gene has CDR1 LNHNV and CDR2 YYDKDF (reference sequence). The CDR3 is 16 amino acids. The CDR3 region has the DNA TGTGCCACCAGCACTACCATCGGGCAGGGGAGCGAAAAACTGTTTTTT. Translation: CATSTTIGQGSEKLFF.

This clone showed up just a few times. The CDR3 DNA follows: TGTGCCAGCAGTGAAAGTCCGGGAGGCAGATCGTACGAGCAGTACTTC. This encodes CASSESPGGRSYEQYF. The chain links TRBV6-1 to TRBJ2-7, with 7 bases aligning to TRBD2. Unmatched junction bases numbered 11, after V lost 2 bases and J lost 4 bases. This CDR3 region has 16 residues. The V gene's germline CDR1 is MNHNS and CDR2 SASEGT.

This clone occurred a few times. CDR3 nucleotides: TGTGCCAGCAGAGAACCTCGACAGGGGAACCTCTTCTACGAGCAGTACTTC. Translation gives CASREPRQGNLFYEQYF. The rearrangement joins TRBV6-1 to TRBJ2-7; 8 positions agree with TRBD1. V gave up 6 bases and J gave up 3 bases; unmatched junction bases: 16. The germline gives CDR1 MNHNS, CDR2 SASEGT. The CDR3 sequence is 17 residues long.

The chain combines TRBV19 with TRBJ2-7, with D maybe TRBD2 (6 bases). The CDR3 contains 15 residues. The germline CDR1 and CDR2 sequences are LNHDA and SQIVND (reference sequence). V gave up 0 bases and J gave up 1 base, with 10 bases separating them. The CDR3 sequence is CASSIESGLSYEQYF. Here the CDR3 DNA reads TGTGCCAGTAGTATAGAGAGCGGACTATCCTACGAGCAGTACTTC.

V usage is TRBV5-1 and J usage is TRBJ2-7; a possible D gene is TRBD1 (6 bases). There are 14 residues in the CDR3. Germline lookup yields CDR1 SGHRS and CDR2 YFSETQ. V was pared by 4 bases and J by 0 bases, with 11 bases between. CDR3 coding DNA: TGCGCCAGCAGCCCAGGACAGTCCTCCTACGAGCAGTACTTC. This codes for CASSPGQSSYEQYF.

The chain joins TRBV6-5 to TRBJ2-2; possibly TRBD2 for D (6 bases). V lost 7 bases, J lost 5 bases, and 17 bases lay in between. Germline CDR1 reads MNHEY; CDR2 reads SVGAGI. CDR3 size: 15 residues. CDR3 in amino acids: CASTLAARVTGELFF. The CDR3 coding sequence is TGTGCCAGCACATTAGCGGCGAGGGTAACCGGGGAGCTGTTTTTT.

This clone was counted a single time. The chain joins TRBV5-1 to TRBJ1-1; possibly TRBD1 for D (6 bases). Looked up from germline, CDR1 is SGHRS and CDR2 is YFSETQ. CDR3 length equals 16 residues. V was pared by 4 bases and J by 1 base, with 17 bases between. The CDR3 is CASSRGHPSPNTEAFF. Written as DNA, the CDR3 is TGCGCCAGCAGCCGGGGACACCCCTCCCCGAACACTGAAGCTTTCTTT.

Only one count was recorded for this clone. This rearrangement joins TRBV7-7 to TRBJ2-5; 8 bases map to TRBD1. The V gene's germline CDR1 is SSHAT and CDR2 FNYEAQ (reference sequence). Unmatched junction bases numbered 14, after V lost 5 bases and J lost 9 bases. This CDR3 is built from 15 residues. The chain's CDR3 is CASSRGQGGFGAQYF. CDR3 in DNA: TGTGCCAGCAGCCGTGGACAGGGAGGTTTTGGGGCCCAGTACTTC.

The chain combines TRBV7-2 with TRBJ2-1, with 11 bases lining up with TRBD1. Trimming took 7 bases from V and 7 from J; bases not matched to a gene: 6. CDR1 is SGHTA and CDR2 is FQGNSA in the germline V gene. There are 14 residues in the CDR3. Written as DNA, the CDR3 is TGTGCCAGCACCGCAGGACAGGGGGCAAATGAGCAGTTCTTC. This gives the protein CASTAGQGANEQFF.

The chain recombines TRBV19 with TRBJ2-1; TRBD1 is a possible D gene (7 bases). In germline, CDR1 is LNHDA, CDR2 SQIVND (reference sequence). The V and J ends lost 6 bases and 9 bases respectively, with 12 bases between them. This CDR3 contains 12 residues. The CDR3 protein is CASREGAREQFF. The CDR3 DNA reads TGTGCCAGTAGGGAGGGGGCGCGTGAGCAGTTCTTC.

The chain has TRBV2 and TRBJ1-2; unclear D gene. Per the germline V gene, CDR1 is SNHLY and CDR2 is FYNNEI. The ends were cut back, 4 bases at V and 3 bases at J, with 9 bases in the middle. The CDR3 length is 13 residues. The CDR3 is CASSVSTDYGYTF. CDR3 DNA sequence: TGTGCCAGCAGTGTTAGCACGGACTATGGCTACACCTTC.

The gene calls are TRBV5-6 and TRBJ2-7; the D gene is possibly TRBD1 (5 bases). Trimming removed 4 bases at V and 5 bases at J, with 19 bases between. Germline-derived CDR1 and CDR2 are SGHDT and YYEEEE. CDR3 length: 15 amino acids. The CDR3 here is CASSPDPGRWNEQYF. CDR3 DNA sequence: TGTGCCAGCAGCCCGGACCCAGGGCGATGGAACGAGCAGTACTTC.